These 7 T cell receptor beta chains share one sample of origin, sequenced in a study of identical twins. Each CDR3 protein gets one entry after TCRdb re-called the 5' RACE reads with MiXCR. Among 600,000 to 700,000 distinct CDR3 sequences, approximately 22% were seen once, and the ten largest hold approximately 4.3%. This sample was also put to use in a study of T cells expressing NK-cell markers.

Sequenced: PBMCs. These receptors were taken from a woman aged 18-29 years in good health.

The sample holds a few counts of this clonotype. The J gene is TRBJ2-1, the V gene TRBV6-1; D might be TRBD2 (6 bases). V shed 6 bases and J shed 7 bases, with 19 bases lying between them. Germline CDR1 and CDR2: MNHNS and SASEGT. The CDR3 is made up of 15 amino acids. CDR3 loop: CASSPLGLGGNEQFF. In nucleotides, the CDR3 is TGTGCCAGCAGCCCACTAGGCTTAGGAGGGAATGAGCAGTTCTTC.

The chain combines TRBV12-3 or TRBV12-4 with TRBJ1-5; a possible D gene is TRBD1 (5 bases). The CDR3 has 14 residues. V dropped 7 bases and J dropped 10 bases, with 20 bases sitting between them. The CDR3 sequence is CASTPSGRSFPQHF. CDR3 DNA: TGTGCCAGCACCCCCTCGGGACGGTCTTTCCCCCAGCATTTT.

The V and J genes are TRBV5-1 and TRBJ2-2; 7 nucleotides align to TRBD1. This CDR3 is built from 16 residues. The J segment lost 0 bases and the V segment lost 2 bases, leaving 4 bases of the junction unmatched. CDR1 and CDR2 (germline): SGHRS, YFSETQ. CDR3 in DNA: TGCGCCAGCAGCTTTACAGGGGCCGCGAACACCGGGGAGCTGTTTTTT. Translated: CASSFTGAANTGELFF. The whole variable domain, remainder taken from reference TRBV5-1 and TRBJ2-2, is KAGVTQTPRYLIKTRGQQVTLSCSPISGHRSVSWYQQTPGQGLQFLFEYFSETQRNKGNFPGRFSGRQFSNSRSEMNVSTLELGDSALYLCASSFTGAANTGELFFGEGSRLTVL.

In this sample, this clonotype turned up many times. This chain uses TRBV3-1 with TRBJ1-2; 12 bases are a match to TRBD1. Germline-derived CDR1 and CDR2 are LGHDT and YNNKEL (reference sequence). CDR3 size: 14 residues. Losses at the gene ends were 3 bases for V and 5 bases for J; bases not matched to a gene: 1. The CDR3 coding sequence is TGTGCCAGCAGCCAGGGACAGGGGGCTTATGGCTACACCTTC. It codes for CASSQGQGAYGYTF.

The V and J genes are TRBV9 and TRBJ2-1; D gene uncertain. V was trimmed by 3 bases and J by 6 bases, leaving 16 bases between them. The CDR3 loop spans 15 amino acids. Germline assignment: CDR1 SGDLS and CDR2 YYNGEE. The CDR3 region is CASSGTRASVNEQFF. The DNA for the CDR3 is TGTGCCAGCAGCGGTACCCGAGCATCCGTCAATGAGCAGTTCTTC.

There are a few counts of this clonotype. The chain uses TRBV5-4 and TRBJ1-2; a weak D match, TRBD1 (6 bases). Trimming removed 4 bases from V and 5 bases from J, with 15 bases in between. CDR1 and CDR2 from the germline V gene are SGHNT and YYREEE (reference sequence). The CDR3 totals 14 residues. The CDR3 region is CASSIDQGPYGYTF. The DNA of the CDR3 is TGTGCCAGCAGCATCGATCAGGGGCCGTATGGCTACACCTTC.

The table lists this clonotype with many counts. Here the CDR3 omits its conserved ending phenylalanine or tryptophan, so a read error is the likely source. It is unclear where the CDR3 begins or ends on the DNA, so no DNA is shown, and the CDR3 is as TCRdb lists it. The chain joins TRBV12-3 or TRBV12-4 to TRBJ1-1; the table's D call, TRBD1, was not checked against the DNA. Ends included, the CDR3 has 16 residues. CDR3 region: CASSTTGLGYGQDTEV.